Following are 22 T cell receptor beta chains from one sample sequenced in a study of cytomegalovirus exposure and HLA in healthy donors (dated by TCRdb to 2016 to 2017). The library was made by the immunoSEQ multiplex PCR assay. A mixture of 60 forward primers for TCR Vbeta segments and 13 reverse primers for TCR Jbeta segments was used in the multiplex PCR. The immuneACCESS repertoire file appears here via TCRdb, limited to in-frame rearrangements. These files lack a portion of the clones; in checked studies, under half of the deficit traces to unresolved V genes, and the cause of the others is not known. This sample has fewer than 200,000 clones in its table, and more than 65% of those were observed once. Roughly 1.5% of the sample belongs to the ten largest clones. Source material: PBMCs. All receptors derive from a male donor in good health and CMV-seronegative.

This clone was counted a few times. The rearrangement joins TRBV5-1 to TRBJ1-1, with 9 nucleotides matching TRBD1. Trimming cost V 3 bases and J 4 bases; bases outside gene matches: 1. Germline V gives CDR1 SGHRS, CDR2 YFSETQ. The CDR3 length is 13 residues. The CDR3 DNA follows: TGCGCCAGCAGCTCGGGACAGGGCACTGAAGCTTTCTTT. Translating it yields CASSSGQGTEAFF.

This clone was counted a single time. The chain is built from TRBV7-6 and TRBJ2-1; D perhaps matches TRBD2 (6 bases). The CDR3 loop spans 19 amino acids. V dropped 2 bases and J dropped 7 bases, with 27 bases sitting between them. The germline V gene has CDR1 SGHVS and CDR2 FNYEAQ. CDR3 in DNA: TGTGCCAGCAGCTTACGACTAGTAGTCGTCGGCGGTCGCGGGAATGAGCAGTTCTTC. Amino acid sequence: CASSLRLVVVGGRGNEQFF.

The rearrangement joins TRBV29-1 to TRBJ2-7, with 7 positions matching TRBD2. V gave up 5 bases and J gave up 1 base; unmatched junction bases: 5. Germline V gene lookup returns CDR1 SQVTM and CDR2 ANQGSEA. The CDR3 totals 13 residues. CDR3 sequence (DNA): TGCAGCGTTCGTCCTAGCGGTTCCTACGAGCAGTACTTC. Translation: CSVRPSGSYEQYF.

This rearrangement joins TRBV19 to TRBJ2-5, with TRBD2 matching over 8 bases. The J call is doubtful: the DNA matches TRBJ2-7 better. Germline V gives CDR1 LNHDA, CDR2 SQIVND (reference sequence). This CDR3 has 16 residues. Here the CDR3 reads CASSMSLGTRTYEQYF. DNA of the CDR3: TGTGCCAGTAGTATGAGTTTGGGGACTAGAACTTACGAGCAGTACTTC.

For the CDR3, the DNA is TGCGCCAGCAGCAGGAACAGTAATTACGAGCAGTACTTC. It codes for CASSRNSNYEQYF. The chain joins TRBV5-1 to TRBJ2-7; D gene uncertain. Germline CDR1 reads SGHRS; CDR2 reads YFSETQ. V shed 4 bases and J shed 4 bases, with 12 bases lying between them. This CDR3 is built from 13 residues.

This clone was counted a few times. V usage is TRBV27 and J usage is TRBJ1-1; possible D gene TRBD1, 5 bases. This CDR3 spans 15 amino acids. V lost 5 bases and J 1 base, leaving 14 bases between the germline ends. The germline CDR1 and CDR2 sequences are MNHEY and SMNVEV (reference sequence). Here the CDR3 reads CASSPLAGRNTEAFF. The DNA of the CDR3 is TGTGCCAGCAGTCCCCTGGCGGGACGGAACACTGAAGCTTTCTTT.

The V call is TRBV28, the J call TRBJ2-3; 7 positions agree with TRBD2. The J segment lost 4 bases and the V segment lost 6 bases, leaving 19 bases of the junction unmatched. There are 18 residues in the CDR3. The germline CDR1 and CDR2 sequences are MDHEN and SYDVKM. Written as DNA, the CDR3 is TGTGCCAGCAGGCCGGCCGGGACTACATTCTCTGGGGCAGATACGCAGTATTTT. Translation: CASRPAGTTFSGADTQYF.

V is TRBV11-1 and J is TRBJ2-3; D not resolved. Trimming cost V 0 bases and J 0 bases, with 13 bases left between them. Germline CDR1 is SGHAT and CDR2 is FQDESV (reference sequence). The CDR3 consists of 17 residues. The CDR3 coding sequence is TGTGCCAGCAGCTTAGCGACTCTACCAACTAGCACAGATACGCAGTATTTT. Residues: CASSLATLPTSTDTQYF.

This chain's CDR3 is CATSRGGRKNTEAFF. The CDR3 DNA reads as TGTGCCACCAGCAGAGGTGGCAGGAAGAACACTGAAGCTTTCTTT. The chain carries TRBV15 and TRBJ1-1; D is undetermined. The germline V gene has CDR1 LNHNV and CDR2 YYDKDF (reference sequence). This CDR3 spans 15 amino acids. V dropped 1 base and J dropped 1 base, with 10 bases sitting between them.

This chain uses TRBV19 with TRBJ2-2; TRBD1 matches at 7 bases. CDR3 length: 18 residues. In germline, CDR1 is LNHDA, CDR2 SQIVND (reference sequence). The CDR3 DNA sequence: TGTGGCCCCAGGATCGTGACAGGGCAAGGCGTGCACACCGGGGAGCTGTTTTTT. Amino acids: CGPRIVTGQGVHTGELFF.

This clone was detected once. The chain couples TRBV10-1 to TRBJ1-3; D might be TRBD1 (5 bases). Trimming shortened V by 5 bases and J by 0 bases, and 8 bases separated the two germline ends. Germline CDR1 and CDR2: WNHNN and SYGVQD (reference sequence). The CDR3 covers 14 residues. The CDR3 region is CASSLGASGNTIYF. The CDR3 nucleotides are TGCGCCAGCAGTCTAGGGGCCTCTGGAAACACCATATATTTT.

This rearrangement joins TRBV7-2 to TRBJ2-6; 8 nucleotides agree with TRBD2. V lost 6 bases, J lost 0 bases, and 7 bases stayed unmatched. The germline V gene has CDR1 SGHTA and CDR2 FQGNSA. This CDR3 region has 17 residues. CDR3 loop: CASSAGGFRSGANVLTF. CDR3 bases: TGTGCCAGCAGTGCGGGGGGCTTCCGCTCTGGGGCCAACGTCCTGACTTTC.

The CDR3 DNA reads as TGTGCCAGCAGTGAAGGAGTGGGCGAGACCCAGTACTTC. Amino acid sequence: CASSEGVGETQYF. This chain connects TRBV2 to TRBJ2-5; D is ambiguous. This CDR3 has 13 amino acids. The V and J ends lost 1 base and 5 bases respectively, with 8 bases between them. Per the germline V gene, CDR1 is SNHLY and CDR2 is FYNNEI.

The rearrangement links TRBV7-3 to TRBJ2-3; TRBD2 matches 9 bases. The CDR3 totals 17 residues. The V and J ends lost 2 bases and 2 bases, in that order; junction bases with no gene match: 8. CDR1 and CDR2 (germline): SGHTA, FQGTGA. CDR3 loop: CASSLVAGGLDTDTQYF. CDR3 nucleotides: TGTGCCAGCAGCTTAGTCGCGGGGGGGCTGGACACAGATACGCAGTATTTT.

The gene calls are TRBV7-2 and TRBJ2-7; no clear D. Per germline, CDR1 SGHTA and CDR2 FQGNSA. This CDR3 contains 14 residues. The V end was cut by 5 bases, the J end by 3 bases, with 14 bases between. CDR3: CASSEEAQRYEQYF. CDR3 nucleotides: TGTGCCAGCAGCGAAGAGGCCCAGCGCTACGAGCAGTACTTC.

This clone was detected a few times. The chain has TRBV7-3 and TRBJ2-7; 8 nucleotides match TRBD2. This CDR3 region has 15 residues. Germline-derived CDR1 and CDR2 are SGHTA and FQGTGA. Trimming removed 5 bases from V and 5 bases from J; junction bases left unmatched: 11. CDR3 protein: CASSANPGLVHEQYF. The CDR3 nucleotides read TGTGCCAGCAGCGCTAACCCGGGACTAGTGCACGAGCAGTACTTC.

This chain links TRBV6-5 with TRBJ1-5, with a tentative D call TRBD1 (5 bases). Trimming cost V 10 bases and J 4 bases, with 14 bases left between them. The CDR3 loop spans 13 amino acids. Germline assignment: CDR1 MNHEY and CDR2 SVGAGI. The CDR3 loop is CATSAQGNQPQHF. The CDR3 coding sequence is TGTGCCACCAGCGCCCAGGGAAATCAGCCCCAGCATTTT.

The chain combines TRBV7-9 with TRBJ2-3, with 10 bases identical to TRBD1. The CDR3 is 16 amino acids. Trimming took 4 bases from V and 7 from J; bases not matched to a gene: 11. Germline V gene lookup returns CDR1 SEHNR and CDR2 FQNEAQ (reference sequence). The CDR3 here is CASSSRSGTGDYTQYF. CDR3 coding DNA: TGTGCCAGCAGCTCACGATCCGGGACAGGGGACTATACGCAGTATTTT.

The V gene is TRBV19, the J gene TRBJ2-2; 7 positions match TRBD1. The CDR3 has 13 residues. The V gene's germline CDR1 is LNHDA and CDR2 SQIVND (reference sequence). Germline trimming cut 6 bases from V and 9 bases from J; bases unmatched to any gene: 7. DNA for the CDR3: TGTGCCAGTAGCCTAGACAGGGTCCGGGAGCTGTTTTTT. Its protein is CASSLDRVRELFF.

The chain joins TRBV6-5 to TRBJ1-2; tentative D call: TRBD1 (6 bases). This CDR3 comprises 15 residues. From germline, CDR1 is MNHEY and CDR2 SVGAGI. Trimming took 0 bases from V and 2 from J, leaving 10 bases between them. The CDR3 region has the DNA TGTGCCAGCAGTTACTCGGTGGACAGAAACTATGGCTACACCTTC. The encoded protein is CASSYSVDRNYGYTF.

The chain carries TRBV19 and TRBJ2-5; D gene unclear. Per the germline V gene, CDR1 is LNHDA and CDR2 is SQIVND (reference sequence). V was pared by 4 bases and J by 1 base, with 7 bases between. The CDR3 has 13 residues. The CDR3 DNA is TGTGCCAGTAGTAGAGGAAGCCAAGAGACCCAGTACTTC. Protein: CASSRGSQETQYF.

The chain joins TRBV4-1 to TRBJ1-3; 7 bases map to TRBD1. Trimming at V came to 4 bases and at J to 4 bases, leaving 7 bases not matched to a gene. This CDR3 is built from 15 residues. Germline V lookup: CDR1 MGHRA, CDR2 YSYEKL. The CDR3 region has the DNA TGCGCCAGCAGCCCCCCTGGACAGGTCGGAAACACCATATATTTT. Amino acid sequence: CASSPPGQVGNTIYF.